The 18 T cell receptor beta chains listed next were all sequenced from one sample in a study of blood T cell repertoires in COVID-19 (dated by TCRdb to the early 2020s). Receptors were amplified or captured by the immunoSEQ multiplex PCR assay. TCRdb took over this immuneACCESS table, retaining in-frame rearrangements with V and J assigned. Such tables are incomplete; in checked studies, under half of the missing clones stem from an unresolved V gene, and the remainder is unexplained. Here the sample has around 300,000 clones; approximately 83% occur a single time. The ten most abundant clones make up approximately 2% of the sample. The sequenced sample consisted of peripheral blood. These receptors originate from a woman aged 25 to 39 who had recovered from COVID-19.

The rearrangement uses TRBV15 and TRBJ1-2, with TRBD1 as a possible D gene (5 bases). Germline V gene data show CDR1 as LNHNV and CDR2 as YYDKDF (reference sequence). CDR3 size: 13 residues. Trimming took 1 base from V and 2 from J, leaving 5 bases between them. CDR3 amino acids: CATSRAGNYGYTF. Here the CDR3 DNA reads TGTGCCACCAGCAGAGCAGGGAACTATGGCTACACCTTC.

The sample holds a few counts of this clone. The rearrangement links TRBV3-1 (or the pseudogene TRBV3-2) to TRBJ1-5; D may be TRBD1 (6 bases). The CDR3 covers 16 residues. CDR1 LGHDT and CDR2 YNNKEL come from the germline V gene (reference sequence). The V gene lost 4 bases and the J gene lost 4 bases, with 17 bases spanning the gap. DNA for the CDR3: TGTGCCAGCAGCCCCAGGGGAAATATCGGGAATCAGCCCCAGCATTTT. Protein sequence: CASSPRGNIGNQPQHF.

CDR3 loop: CASRGGAATNEKLFF. The CDR3 region has the DNA TGTGCCAGTAGAGGAGGGGCTGCAACTAATGAAAAACTGTTTTTT. The chain has TRBV19 and TRBJ1-4; maybe TRBD1 (5 bases). V was cut by 6 bases and J by 0 bases, with 11 bases left in between. CDR1 and CDR2 (germline): LNHDA, SQIVND (reference sequence). This CDR3 contains 15 residues.

The chain recombines TRBV6-2 or TRBV6-3 with TRBJ2-7; D may be TRBD1 (7 bases). The germline CDR1 and CDR2 sequences are MNHEY and SVGEGT. Trimming pared 6 bases from V and 4 bases from J, leaving 13 bases between. CDR3 length equals 13 residues. CDR3 bases: TGTGCCAGCAGCCCACAGGGGAGGTACGAGCAGTACTTC. It encodes CASSPQGRYEQYF.

This clone was observed a handful of times. J is TRBJ2-2 and V is TRBV10-3; 7 positions match TRBD2. CDR3 size: 15 residues. V gave up 4 bases and J gave up 0 bases; unmatched junction bases: 2. From germline, CDR1 is ENHRY and CDR2 SYGVKD. The CDR3 region has the DNA TGTGCCATCAGTGGGCTAGCGGCGAACACCGGGGAGCTGTTTTTT. This translates into CAISGLAANTGELFF.

The rearrangement joins TRBV30 to TRBJ1-6, with D maybe TRBD1 (6 bases). With 0 bases removed from V and 7 bases from J, the gap between germline ends came to 10 bases. CDR1 GTSNPN and CDR2 SVGIG come from the germline V gene (reference sequence). The CDR3 sequence is 14 residues long. CDR3 coding DNA: TGTGCCTGGAGTGTGAGGCAGGGGAATTCACCCCTCCACTTT. It codes for CAWSVRQGNSPLHF.

The genes are TRBV19 and TRBJ2-7, with D possibly being TRBD2 (6 bases). V lost 7 bases, J lost 5 bases, and 15 bases lay in between. The CDR3 is 13 amino acids. The germline gives CDR1 LNHDA, CDR2 SQIVND (reference sequence). The CDR3 loop is CASKEGLGHEQYF. The CDR3 DNA sequence: TGTGCCAGTAAGGAGGGATTGGGTCACGAGCAGTACTTC. The full variable domain, with the rest looked up from reference TRBV19 and TRBJ2-7, is DGGITQSPKYLFRKEGQNVTLSCEQNLNHDAMYWYRQDPGQGLRLIYYSQIVNDFQKGDIAEGYSVSREKKESFPLTVTSAQKNPTAFYLCASKEGLGHEQYFGPGTRLTVT.

This clone came up once. This chain links TRBV2 with TRBJ1-1, with D unclear. Per the germline V gene, CDR1 is SNHLY and CDR2 is FYNNEI. Between the trimmed V and J ends, which lost 1 base and 7 bases, there was a span of 10 bases. This CDR3 is 13 amino acids long. DNA for the CDR3: TGTGCCAGCAGTGAAGATATGTACGGTGAAGCTTTCTTT. Amino acid sequence: CASSEDMYGEAFF.

The genes are TRBV18 and TRBJ2-3; perhaps TRBD2 as D (6 bases). This CDR3 is 15 amino acids long. Germline-derived CDR1 and CDR2 are KGHSH and LQKENI. V lost 3 bases and J 0 bases, leaving 10 bases between the germline ends. CDR3 amino acids: CASSPIAASTDTQYF. Here the CDR3 DNA reads TGTGCCAGCTCACCCATAGCGGCTAGCACAGATACGCAGTATTTT.

V gene TRBV28 combines with J gene TRBJ2-5; no reliable D call. Trimming removed 4 bases at V and 0 bases at J, with 9 bases between. In germline, CDR1 is MDHEN, CDR2 SYDVKM. The CDR3 runs 14 residues. In nucleotides, the CDR3 is TGTGCCAGCAGTTCCAGCGATTACCAAGAGACCCAGTACTTC. Translated: CASSSSDYQETQYF.

This chain connects TRBV18 to TRBJ2-5; D is undetermined. The germline V gene encodes CDR1 KGHSH and CDR2 LQKENI. V was trimmed by 5 bases and J by 4 bases, leaving 11 bases between them. The CDR3 contains 13 residues. The CDR3: CASSSPPRETQYF. The CDR3 DNA follows: TGTGCCAGCTCAAGCCCACCGCGAGAGACCCAGTACTTC.

The rearrangement uses TRBV19 and TRBJ1-2, with 7 bases that match TRBD1. CDR1 LNHDA and CDR2 SQIVND come from the germline V gene (reference sequence). This CDR3 has 13 amino acids. V lost 5 bases and J lost 7; bases outside the gene matches: 7. The CDR3 nucleotides read TGTGCCAGTAGTCCCGACAGGGCGGGTGGCTACACCTTC. It specifies CASSPDRAGGYTF. The full variable domain, in which reference TRBV19 and TRBJ1-2 provide the parts outside the CDR3, is DGGITQSPKYLFRKEGQNVTLSCEQNLNHDAMYWYRQDPGQGLRLIYYSQIVNDFQKGDIAEGYSVSREKKESFPLTVTSAQKNPTAFYLCASSPDRAGGYTFGSGTRLTVV.

The chain couples TRBV6-1 to TRBJ1-5; D gene unclear. Germline V CDR1 and CDR2: MNHNS, SASEGT. V was shortened by 1 base and J by 2 bases, with 9 bases between the two germline ends. The length of the CDR3 is 15 residues. This CDR3 reads CASSEGVIGNQPQHF. The CDR3 nucleotides read TGTGCCAGCAGTGAAGGAGTCATCGGCAATCAGCCCCAGCATTTT.

This rearrangement joins TRBV4-1 to TRBJ2-7; TRBD2 matches 7 bases. CDR3 size: 14 residues. Germline CDR1 is MGHRA and CDR2 is YSYEKL. The junction had 11 bases not matched to a gene; V was cut back by 5 bases and J by 7 bases. DNA for the CDR3: TGCGCCAGCAGCTCCACAGCGGGAACGGGAGAGCAGTACTTC. Translated: CASSSTAGTGEQYF.

This rearrangement joins TRBV28 to TRBJ2-3, with 12 bases matching TRBD2. Germline V gene lookup returns CDR1 MDHEN and CDR2 SYDVKM. The CDR3 has 18 residues. J gave up 7 bases and V 1 base, and 12 bases lay outside the gene matches. The DNA for the CDR3 is TGTGCCAGCAGTTTATCGTATGCGGCTAGCGGGAGGGGGAATACGCAGTATTTT. Its translation: CASSLSYAASGRGNTQYF.

The V call is TRBV28, the J call TRBJ2-3; TRBD2 might be the D (6 bases). This CDR3 is 12 amino acids long. V was clipped by 2 bases and J by 6 bases, with 6 bases between them. CDR1 and CDR2 (germline): MDHEN, SYDVKM. CDR3 in DNA: TGTGCCAGCAGTTTAGGAGGGGATACGCAGTATTTT. It encodes CASSLGGDTQYF. Variable domain in full (rest from reference TRBV28 and TRBJ2-3): DVKVTQSSRYLVKRTGEKVFLECVQDMDHENMFWYRQDPGLGLRLIYFSYDVKMKEKGDIPEGYSVSREKKERFSLILESASTNQTSMYLCASSLGGDTQYFGPGTRLTVL.

The CDR3 protein is CASLRRTGAGQPQHF. In DNA, the CDR3 is TGTGCCAGCTTGAGAAGGACAGGGGCGGGTCAGCCCCAGCATTTT. This chain joins TRBV28 and TRBJ1-5; 9 positions match TRBD1. Germline values: CDR1 MDHEN, CDR2 SYDVKM. The ends lost 8 bases at V and 6 bases at J; junction bases unmatched: 11. This CDR3 is 15 amino acids long.

The rearrangement links TRBV11-2 to TRBJ2-2, with 12 nucleotides matching TRBD2. This CDR3 has 17 amino acids. Germline loops: CDR1 SGHAT, CDR2 FQNNGV. With 0 bases clipped from V and 1 base from J, the junction kept 0 bases outside the gene matches. The CDR3 nucleotides read TGTGCCAGCAGCTTAGAGGGACTAGCGGGGAACACCGGGGAGCTGTTTTTT. As protein: CASSLEGLAGNTGELFF.